The 22 T cell receptor beta chains in this list originate from one sample, sequenced in a study of blood T cell repertoires in COVID-19. Method: immunoSEQ multiplex PCR; TCRdb's copy keeps in-frame clones and lacks some. The sample yields 150,000 to 200,000 clones, around 90% seen once. Sequenced sample: peripheral blood. The receptor set was obtained from a human donor in a cohort sampled during active COVID-19.

V and J are TRBV25-1 and TRBJ2-1, with 8 bases that match TRBD1. This CDR3 contains 15 residues. The V gene end was trimmed by 1 base and the J gene end by 5 bases; junction bases not matched to a gene: 4. From germline, CDR1 is MGHDK and CDR2 SYGVNS. The CDR3 loop reads CASSEFRGQHNEQFF. CDR3 DNA sequence: TGTGCCAGCAGTGAATTCAGGGGGCAACACAATGAGCAGTTCTTC.

The chain links TRBV28 to TRBJ2-3; a weak D match, TRBD2 (6 bases). CDR3 size: 14 residues. V was trimmed by 6 bases and J by 8 bases, leaving 18 bases between them. Germline loops: CDR1 MDHEN, CDR2 SYDVKM. In DNA, the CDR3 is TGTGCCAGCAGCCCAAGCGGAGGGTCCGTTACGCAGTATTTT. This sequence encodes CASSPSGGSVTQYF.

This clone was observed once. The CDR3 region has the DNA TGTGCCAGCAGCTCAAGGACTAGCGGGAGAGGGAGCACAGATACGCAGTATTTT. It encodes CASSSRTSGRGSTDTQYF. This rearrangement joins TRBV7-9 to TRBJ2-3; 13 bases are shared with TRBD2. Per germline, CDR1 SEHNR and CDR2 FQNEAQ (reference sequence). V was pared by 4 bases and J by 0 bases, with 7 bases of the junction left unmatched. The CDR3 covers 18 residues.

Only one count was recorded for this clone. This chain links TRBV28 with TRBJ2-7; 7 bases align to TRBD2. This CDR3 region has 15 residues. J gave up 0 bases and V 3 bases, and 5 bases lay outside the gene matches. CDR1 MDHEN and CDR2 SYDVKM come from the germline V gene. The CDR3 region is CASSFLREASYEQYF. The CDR3 DNA follows: TGTGCCAGCAGTTTTTTACGGGAGGCCTCCTACGAGCAGTACTTC. The full variable domain, in which reference TRBV28 and TRBJ2-7 provide the parts outside the CDR3, is DVKVTQSSRYLVKRTGEKVFLECVQDMDHENMFWYRQDPGLGLRLIYFSYDVKMKEKGDIPEGYSVSREKKERFSLILESASTNQTSMYLCASSFLREASYEQYFGPGTRLTVT.

This chain uses TRBV2 with TRBJ2-1; D is possibly TRBD2 (7 bases). This CDR3 region has 15 residues. V lost 2 bases and J lost 2, with 10 bases in between. CDR1 is SNHLY, CDR2 FYNNEI, per germline. The CDR3 DNA reads TGTGCCAGCAGTGAAAGGGGGAGGGCCTACAATGAGCAGTTCTTC. It is translated as CASSERGRAYNEQFF.

This chain joins TRBV3-1 (or the pseudogene TRBV3-2) and TRBJ1-1, with D unresolved. Germline CDR1 LGHDT, CDR2 YNNKEL (reference sequence). Trimming took off 1 base at V and 4 bases at J, with 16 bases between the two ends. The CDR3 spans 16 residues. This CDR3 is CASSQGPASVGTEAFF. DNA for the CDR3: TGTGCCAGCAGCCAAGGGCCCGCCAGCGTGGGCACTGAAGCTTTCTTT.

This chain uses TRBV7-2 with TRBJ2-7; the D gene is possibly TRBD2 (6 bases). Trimming removed 0 bases from V and 2 bases from J, with 8 bases in between. Germline V gene lookup returns CDR1 SGHTA and CDR2 FQGNSA. The CDR3 covers 14 residues. This CDR3 is CASSLAGGAYEQYF. As DNA, the CDR3 is TGTGCCAGCAGCTTAGCCGGGGGAGCCTACGAGCAGTACTTC. Looking up the rest from reference TRBV7-2 and TRBJ2-7 gives the full variable domain: GAGVSQSPSNKVTEKGKDVELRCDPISGHTALYWYRQSLGQGLEFLIYFQGNSAPDKSGLPSDRFSAERTGGSVSTLTIQRTQQEDSAVYLCASSLAGGAYEQYFGPGTRLTVT.

The chain uses TRBV5-1 and TRBJ1-1, with D unclear. Trimming left V 1 base short and J 1 base short, with 11 bases between. The CDR3 consists of 15 residues. The germline V gene encodes CDR1 SGHRS and CDR2 YFSETQ. The CDR3 region is CASSLLGGSNTEAFF. The CDR3 nucleotides are TGCGCCAGCAGCTTGTTGGGAGGTTCGAACACTGAAGCTTTCTTT.

The V gene is TRBV24-1, the J gene TRBJ2-3; 12 bases are a match to TRBD1. The CDR3 length is 16 residues. Germline CDR1 is KGHDR and CDR2 is SFDVKD. V lost 4 bases to trimming and J lost 4 bases; unmatched junction nucleotides: 5. CDR3 loop: CATSDHGTGGADTQYF. As DNA, the CDR3 is TGTGCCACCAGTGACCATGGGACAGGGGGCGCAGATACGCAGTATTTT.

V usage is TRBV7-8 and J usage is TRBJ1-4; D unresolved. This CDR3 comprises 15 residues. In germline, CDR1 is SGHVS, CDR2 FQNEAQ. V lost 3 bases and J 8 bases, leaving 16 bases between the germline ends. The CDR3 DNA is TGTGCCAGCAGCTTTCCGACGCTTGGGAGGGAAAAACTGTTTTTT. The encoded protein is CASSFPTLGREKLFF.

This clone was recorded once. V usage is TRBV10-3 and J usage is TRBJ2-7; D perhaps matches TRBD2 (5 bases). There are 13 residues in the CDR3. The germline V and J ends were trimmed by 7 bases and 7 bases, with 17 bases remaining between them. CDR1 and CDR2 (germline): ENHRY, SYGVKD. The CDR3 spells CAIMRELTTEQYF. The CDR3, as DNA: TGTGCCATCATGAGGGAATTGACTACAGAGCAGTACTTC.

The chain has TRBV6-2 or TRBV6-3 and TRBJ1-6; TRBD1 agrees at 7 bases. The germline V gene has CDR1 MNHEY and CDR2 SVGEGT. Losses at the gene ends were 0 bases for V and 10 bases for J; bases not matched to a gene: 12. This CDR3 spans 17 amino acids. This CDR3 is CASSYSTGAPGVSPLHF. The CDR3 DNA reads as TGTGCCAGCAGTTACTCTACAGGGGCCCCCGGTGTATCACCCCTCCACTTT.

With respect to this clone: Other DNA variants within this sample encode the same CDR3. V gene TRBV5-1 combines with J gene TRBJ2-3; TRBD2 might be the D (5 bases). CDR1 SGHRS and CDR2 YFSETQ come from the germline V gene. V was cut by 0 bases and J by 0 bases, with 8 bases left in between. The CDR3 is 15 amino acids. The CDR3 protein is CASSLASGSTDTQYF. In DNA form, the CDR3 reads TGCGCCAGCAGCTTGGCGTCGGGGAGCACAGATACGCAGTATTTT.

J is TRBJ2-7 and V is TRBV12-5; D is possibly TRBD1 (6 bases). The CDR3 is 13 amino acids. Germline CDR1 LGHNT, CDR2 FRNRAP. Trimming stripped 6 bases from V and 1 base from J, with 10 bases between. The DNA for the CDR3 is TGTGCTAGTGGCGGGACATTTTCCTACGAGCAGTACTTC. Translating it yields CASGGTFSYEQYF. Variable domain in full (rest from reference TRBV12-5 and TRBJ2-7): DARVTQTPRHKVTEMGQEVTMRCQPILGHNTVFWYRQTMMQGLELLAYFRNRAPLDDSGMPKDRFSAEMPDATLATLKIQPSEPRDSAVYFCASGGTFSYEQYFGPGTRLTVT.

This chain joins TRBV5-4 and TRBJ1-2, with no clear D. This CDR3 region has 15 residues. V lost 0 bases to trimming and J lost 0 bases, with 9 bases between them. Germline V gene data show CDR1 as SGHNT and CDR2 as YYREEE (reference sequence). In DNA form, the CDR3 reads TGTGCCAGCAGCTTGGGGGCAGATCCTAACTATGGCTACACCTTC. Translated, it gives CASSLGADPNYGYTF.

This clone was detected a few times. J is TRBJ2-1 and V is TRBV6-2 or TRBV6-3, with 7 nucleotides matching TRBD2. This CDR3 region has 17 residues. Germline loops: CDR1 MNHEY, CDR2 SVGEGT. The V segment lost 4 bases and the J segment 4 bases; nucleotides outside the gene matches: 13. This CDR3 reads CASSLNLRASGYNEQFF. For the CDR3, the DNA is TGTGCCAGCAGTTTGAACCTCCGGGCTAGCGGATACAATGAGCAGTTCTTC.

The chain links TRBV4-2 to TRBJ2-7; no firm D call. CDR1 LGHNA and CDR2 YNFKEQ come from the germline V gene. This CDR3 has 15 amino acids. V lost 5 bases and J lost 3, with 17 bases in between. This CDR3 is CASSVARSSDYEQYF. The CDR3 DNA sequence: TGTGCCAGCAGCGTTGCCCGGTCCTCTGACTACGAGCAGTACTTC.

The chain recombines TRBV14 with TRBJ1-2, with TRBD1 as a possible D gene (5 bases). CDR1 and CDR2 from the germline V gene are SGHDN and FVKESK. The V gene lost 3 bases and the J gene lost 5 bases, with 7 bases spanning the gap. The CDR3 has 12 residues. In DNA, the CDR3 is TGTGCCAGCAGCCAGCGACAGTATGGCTACACCTTC. It specifies CASSQRQYGYTF. The full variable domain, completed using reference TRBV14 and TRBJ1-2, is EAGVTQFPSHSVIEKGQTVTLRCDPISGHDNLYWYRRVMGKEIKFLLHFVKESKQDESGMPNNRFLAERTGGTYSTLKVQPAELEDSGVYFCASSQRQYGYTFGSGTRLTVV.

V usage is TRBV30 and J usage is TRBJ2-7, with TRBD2 matching over 7 bases. V was clipped by 1 base and J by 2 bases; unmatched bases: 5. CDR3 length: 14 residues. Germline V gives CDR1 GTSNPN, CDR2 SVGIG (reference sequence). This CDR3 reads CAWSGGGMTYEQYF. The DNA of the CDR3 is TGTGCCTGGAGTGGGGGGGGGATGACCTACGAGCAGTACTTC.

The V gene is TRBV5-1, the J gene TRBJ1-6; 7 bases are shared with TRBD1. CDR1 and CDR2 from the germline V gene are SGHRS and YFSETQ. Trimming cost V 4 bases and J 14 bases; bases outside gene matches: 12. The CDR3 spans 14 residues. The CDR3 here is CASSRDREVRTLHF. For the CDR3, the DNA is TGCGCCAGCAGCCGCGACAGGGAAGTCAGAACCCTCCACTTT.

The gene calls are TRBV5-6 and TRBJ2-3; the match to TRBD1 covers 11 bases. The germline gives CDR1 SGHDT, CDR2 YYEEEE. CDR3 size: 17 residues. V gave up 4 bases and J gave up 4 bases; unmatched junction bases: 11. Here the CDR3 DNA reads TGTGCCAGCAGCCAACTAACGGACAGGGGGCGGTCAGATACGCAGTATTTT. Its protein product is CASSQLTDRGRSDTQYF.

This CDR3 is CASSFSQGTWGTEAFF. In nucleotides, the CDR3 is TGTGCCAGCAGTTTTAGTCAGGGTACTTGGGGCACTGAAGCTTTCTTT. The chain links TRBV27 to TRBJ1-1; D might be TRBD1 (5 bases). Per germline, CDR1 MNHEY and CDR2 SMNVEV (reference sequence). This CDR3 spans 16 amino acids. Trimming pared 3 bases from V and 4 bases from J, leaving 18 bases between.